This TCR beta chain was identified during a study of blood T cell repertoires in COVID-19. Study context: Acute-phase and convalescent COVID-19 samples originated in the United States, Italy and Spain. PBMCs, B-cell-depleted T cells, or T cells provided the cDNA or gDNA that made up the material.

In the authors' methods: Cell counts per sample came from amplifying reference gene primers. Assay used: immunoSEQ multiplex PCR; TCRdb lists only in-frame clones, some missing. V, J and clone size were drawn from that table, and D and trimming were deduced from the DNA. The sample gives hundreds of thousands of clones, about 82% of which show up once; roughly 5.3% is in the top ten. Germline V CDR1 and CDR2: SGHTA, FQGTGA. This CDR3 is built from 13 residues. Trimming shortened V by 5 bases and J by 13 bases, and 15 bases separated the two germline ends. Material: peripheral blood. The sequence came from a man aged 50 to 60 with active or convalescent COVID-19. The chain joins TRBV7-3 to TRBJ1-6; D is ambiguous. CDR3 coding DNA: TGTGCCAGCAGCCCTAACCTTCGAGGGCCCCTCCACTTT. It translates to CASSPNLRGPLHF.